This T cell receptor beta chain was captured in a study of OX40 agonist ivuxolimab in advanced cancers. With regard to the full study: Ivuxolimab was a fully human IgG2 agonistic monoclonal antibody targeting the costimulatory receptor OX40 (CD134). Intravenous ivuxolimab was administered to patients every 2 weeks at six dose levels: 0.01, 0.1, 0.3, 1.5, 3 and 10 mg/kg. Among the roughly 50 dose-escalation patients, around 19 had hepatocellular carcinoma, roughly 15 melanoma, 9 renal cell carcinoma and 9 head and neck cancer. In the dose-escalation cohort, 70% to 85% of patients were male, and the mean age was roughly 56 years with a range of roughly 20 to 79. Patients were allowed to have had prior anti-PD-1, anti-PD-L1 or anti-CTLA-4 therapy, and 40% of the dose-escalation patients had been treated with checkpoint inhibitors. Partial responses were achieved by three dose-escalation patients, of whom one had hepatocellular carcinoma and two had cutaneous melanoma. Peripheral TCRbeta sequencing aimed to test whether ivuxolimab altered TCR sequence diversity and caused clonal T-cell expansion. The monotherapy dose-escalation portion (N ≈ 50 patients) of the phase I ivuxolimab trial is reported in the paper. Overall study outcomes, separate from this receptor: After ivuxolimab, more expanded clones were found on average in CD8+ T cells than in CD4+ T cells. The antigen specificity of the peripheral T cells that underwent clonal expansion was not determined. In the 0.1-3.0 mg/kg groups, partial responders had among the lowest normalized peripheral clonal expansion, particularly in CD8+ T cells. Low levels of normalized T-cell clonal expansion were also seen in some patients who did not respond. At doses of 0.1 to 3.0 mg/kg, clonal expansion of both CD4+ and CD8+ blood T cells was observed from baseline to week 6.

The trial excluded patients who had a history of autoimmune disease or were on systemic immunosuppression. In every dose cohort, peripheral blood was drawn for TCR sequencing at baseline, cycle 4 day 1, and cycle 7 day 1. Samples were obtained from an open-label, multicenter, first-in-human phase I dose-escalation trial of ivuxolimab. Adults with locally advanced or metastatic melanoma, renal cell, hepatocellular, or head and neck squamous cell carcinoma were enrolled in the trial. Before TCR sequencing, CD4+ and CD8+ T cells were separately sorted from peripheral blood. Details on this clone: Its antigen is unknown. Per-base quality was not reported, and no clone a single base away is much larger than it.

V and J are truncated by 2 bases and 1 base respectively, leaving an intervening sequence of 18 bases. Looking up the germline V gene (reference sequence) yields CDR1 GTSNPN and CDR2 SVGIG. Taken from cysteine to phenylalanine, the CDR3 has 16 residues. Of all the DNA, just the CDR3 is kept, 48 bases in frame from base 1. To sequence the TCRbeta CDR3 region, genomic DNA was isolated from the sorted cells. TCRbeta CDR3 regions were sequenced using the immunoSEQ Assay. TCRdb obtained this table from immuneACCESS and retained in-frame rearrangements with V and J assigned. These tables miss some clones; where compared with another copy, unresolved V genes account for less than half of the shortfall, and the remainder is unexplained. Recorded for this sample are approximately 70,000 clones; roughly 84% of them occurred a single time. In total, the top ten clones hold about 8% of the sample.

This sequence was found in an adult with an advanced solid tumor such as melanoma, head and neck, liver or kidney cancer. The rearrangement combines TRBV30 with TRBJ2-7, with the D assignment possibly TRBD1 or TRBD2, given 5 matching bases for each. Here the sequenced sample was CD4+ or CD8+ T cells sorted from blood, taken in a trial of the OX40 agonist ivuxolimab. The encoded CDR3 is CAWSSGALRVSYEQYF. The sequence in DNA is TGTGCCTGGAGTTCCGGGGCCCTCAGGGTTTCCTACGAGCAGTACTTC. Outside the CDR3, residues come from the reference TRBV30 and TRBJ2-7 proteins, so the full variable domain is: SQTIHQWPATLVQPVGSPLSLECTVEGTSNPNLYWYRQAAGRGLQLLFYSVGIGQISSEVPQNLSASRPQDRQFILSSKKLLLSDSGFYLCAWSSGALRVSYEQYFGPGTRLTVT.